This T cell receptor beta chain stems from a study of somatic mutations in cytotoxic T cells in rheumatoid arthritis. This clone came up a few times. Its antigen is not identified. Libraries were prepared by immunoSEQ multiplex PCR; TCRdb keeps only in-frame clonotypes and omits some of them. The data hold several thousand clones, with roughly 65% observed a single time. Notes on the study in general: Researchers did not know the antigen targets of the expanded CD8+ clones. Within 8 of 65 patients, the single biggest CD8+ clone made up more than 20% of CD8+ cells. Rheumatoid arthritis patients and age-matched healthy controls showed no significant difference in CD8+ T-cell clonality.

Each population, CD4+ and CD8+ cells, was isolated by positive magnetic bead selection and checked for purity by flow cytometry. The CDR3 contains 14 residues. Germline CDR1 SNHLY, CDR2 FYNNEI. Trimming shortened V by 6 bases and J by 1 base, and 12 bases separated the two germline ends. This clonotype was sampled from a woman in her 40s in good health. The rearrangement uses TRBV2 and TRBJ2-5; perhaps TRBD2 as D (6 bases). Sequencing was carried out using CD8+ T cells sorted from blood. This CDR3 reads CASSRVGGQETQYF. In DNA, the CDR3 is TGTGCCAGCAGCAGGGTGGGAGGCCAAGAGACCCAGTACTTC.